What follows are 24 T cell receptor beta chains derived from one specimen sequenced in a study of T-cell memory formation after mild COVID-19. MiXCR was run by TCRdb on the 5' RACE reads, yielding one entry per CDR3 protein. Here the sample spans approximately 240,000 distinct CDR3 sequences, 15% to 20% being singletons. Sequencing was carried out using PBMCs or a T cell subset sorted from them (not recorded which). The receptor set was obtained from a man between 18 and 35 years old who had mild COVID-19 (a few samples of this study predate the infection). Cell type and time point are not known.

This clonotype appeared once. V gene TRBV12-3 or TRBV12-4 combines with J gene TRBJ2-7; D gene ambiguous. The V end lost 6 bases, the J end lost 0 bases, and 6 bases lay between the germline ends. The CDR3 has 12 residues. The chain's CDR3 is CASSSDSYEQYV. The CDR3 region has the DNA TGTGCCAGCAGCTCCGACTCCTACGAGCAGTACGTC.

This clonotype was counted ten times or more. The genes are TRBV7-6 and TRBJ2-1; TRBD2 aligns across 10 bases. This CDR3 is built from 17 residues. The V gene end was trimmed by 5 bases and the J gene end by 8 bases; junction bases not matched to a gene: 15. CDR1 and CDR2 from the germline V gene are SGHVS and FNYEAQ. The CDR3: CASSRSGGPPSMDEQFF. The CDR3 DNA reads as TGTGCCAGCAGCCGTAGCGGGGGGCCTCCCTCGATGGATGAGCAGTTCTTC.

The rearrangement joins TRBV28 to TRBJ2-1, with a tentative D call TRBD1 (5 bases). Germline values: CDR1 MDHEN, CDR2 SYDVKM. This CDR3 contains 14 residues. V lost 2 bases to trimming and J lost 8 bases, with 13 bases between them. The CDR3 spells CASSLPRWGDEQFF. DNA for the CDR3: TGTGCCAGCAGTTTACCCCGATGGGGCGATGAGCAGTTCTTC.

The V and J genes are TRBV9 and TRBJ2-5; D may correspond to TRBD1 or TRBD2 (5 bases each). The CDR3 contains 15 residues. V was trimmed by 3 bases and J by 3 bases, leaving 15 bases between them. The germline V gene encodes CDR1 SGDLS and CDR2 YYNGEE. CDR3 region: CASSGGFSPKETQYF. The CDR3 DNA sequence: TGTGCCAGCAGCGGGGGGTTCAGCCCTAAAGAGACCCAGTACTTC.

The CDR3 DNA is TGTGCCAGCAGCCTTTGGGGAGGTGGTGGGACCCAGTACTTC. Protein product: CASSLWGGGGTQYF. The chain links TRBV9 to TRBJ2-5; a possible D gene is TRBD2 (6 bases). The CDR3 is 14 amino acids. CDR1 is SGDLS and CDR2 is YYNGEE in the germline V gene. Between the trimmed V and J ends, which lost 4 bases and 7 bases, there was a span of 17 bases.

There are a few counts of this clonotype. Relative to the germline gene, one junction end is altered; a read error may explain this. The chain carries TRBV11-2 and TRBJ2-5, with 7 positions matching TRBD2. CDR1 is SGHAT, CDR2 FQNNGV, per germline. The CDR3 contains 14 residues. The CDR3: CASSLDMTGIPGGF. CDR3 in DNA: TGTGCCAGCAGCTTAGATATGACGGGGATCCCGGGAGGCTTC.

V and J are TRBV5-1 and TRBJ1-1; D uncertain. The CDR3 consists of 14 residues. Trimming left V 0 bases short and J 4 bases short, with 10 bases between. Germline CDR1 is SGHRS and CDR2 is YFSETQ. The CDR3 DNA reads as TGCGCCAGCAGCTTGGACGGTGACGGCACTGAAGCTTTCTTT. This translates into CASSLDGDGTEAFF. Variable domain in full (rest from reference TRBV5-1 and TRBJ1-1): KAGVTQTPRYLIKTRGQQVTLSCSPISGHRSVSWYQQTPGQGLQFLFEYFSETQRNKGNFPGRFSGRQFSNSRSEMNVSTLELGDSALYLCASSLDGDGTEAFFGQGTRLTVV.

The chain couples TRBV24-1 to TRBJ2-1, with TRBD1 matching over 8 bases. There are 16 residues in the CDR3. Per the germline V gene, CDR1 is KGHDR and CDR2 is SFDVKD. The J segment lost 4 bases and the V segment lost 4 bases, leaving 8 bases of the junction unmatched. DNA of the CDR3: TGTGCCACCAGTGACAAGGACAGGGATTTGTACAATGAGCAGTTCTTC. As protein: CATSDKDRDLYNEQFF.

This clonotype was picked up a small number of times. The chain uses TRBV5-1 and TRBJ2-2, with a weak D call TRBD2 (6 bases). The germline gives CDR1 SGHRS, CDR2 YFSETQ. CDR3 length: 14 residues. With 1 base removed from V and 3 bases from J, the gap between germline ends came to 7 bases. The CDR3 spells CASSLWDYTGELFF. In nucleotides, the CDR3 is TGCGCCAGCAGCTTGTGGGACTACACCGGGGAGCTGTTTTTT.

The chain is built from TRBV7-2 and TRBJ1-2; D is unresolved. Per the germline V gene, CDR1 is SGHTA and CDR2 is FQGNSA. The CDR3 covers 16 residues. The ends were cut back, 1 base at V and 2 bases at J, with 14 bases in the middle. CDR3 in DNA: TGTGCCAGCAGCTTAGGACCGGGGAGAATCAACTATGGCTACACCTTC. It is translated as CASSLGPGRINYGYTF. The variable domain in full, with the rest retrieved from reference TRBV7-2 and TRBJ1-2, is GAGVSQSPSNKVTEKGKDVELRCDPISGHTALYWYRQSLGQGLEFLIYFQGNSAPDKSGLPSDRFSAERTGGSVSTLTIQRTQQEDSAVYLCASSLGPGRINYGYTFGSGTRLTVV.

In its sample, this clonotype was seen a few times. The chain links TRBV5-5 to TRBJ2-5; possibly TRBD1 for D (6 bases). The CDR3 sequence is 14 residues long. Germline loops: CDR1 SGHKS, CDR2 YYEKEE (reference sequence). V shed 0 bases and J shed 4 bases, with 10 bases lying between them. In DNA form, the CDR3 reads TGTGCCAGCAGCTTGGTGGGGGCCGCAGAGACCCAGTACTTC. Amino acid sequence: CASSLVGAAETQYF.

This clonotype occurred many times. The J gene is TRBJ2-7, the V gene TRBV12-3 or TRBV12-4; D is unclear. The V end was cut by 8 bases, the J end by 0 bases, with 14 bases between. This CDR3 region has 14 residues. In nucleotides, the CDR3 is TGTGCCAGCCCCTCCGGCAGGAGCTCCTACGAGCAGTACTTC. Encoded protein: CASPSGRSSYEQYF.

This clonotype has a handful of counts. The V call is TRBV5-7, the J call TRBJ2-1; D remains ambiguous. TRBV5-7 is marked as an open reading frame, function uncertain. Trimming removed 6 bases at V and 10 bases at J, with 8 bases between. This CDR3 region has 10 residues. The CDR3 spells CASTDVEQFF. CDR3 nucleotides: TGTGCCAGCACTGACGTCGAGCAGTTCTTC.

This clonotype was seen ten or more times. This chain joins TRBV3-1 and TRBJ2-5; D might be TRBD1 (5 bases). CDR3 length: 16 residues. The germline gives CDR1 LGHDT, CDR2 YNNKEL (reference sequence). V lost 3 bases to trimming and J lost 6 bases, with 20 bases between them. The CDR3 DNA is TGTGCCAGCAGCCATCGGACGCGTGCAGGGTTGAAGACCCAGTACTTC. It specifies CASSHRTRAGLKTQYF.

J is TRBJ1-1 and V is TRBV25-1, with 12 positions matching TRBD1. Germline values: CDR1 MGHDK, CDR2 SYGVNS. The CDR3 totals 18 residues. The V segment lost 1 base and the J segment 1 base; nucleotides outside the gene matches: 7. The CDR3 sequence is CASSEFGGTGGWNTEAFF. CDR3 sequence (DNA): TGTGCCAGCAGTGAATTTGGGGGGACAGGGGGCTGGAACACTGAAGCTTTCTTT.

This clonotype was counted only a few times. The chain employs TRBV2 and TRBJ2-4; D is possibly TRBD1 (6 bases). The CDR3 sequence is 13 residues long. Germline-derived CDR1 and CDR2 are SNHLY and FYNNEI. Trimming took off 4 bases at V and 9 bases at J, with 13 bases between the two ends. In DNA form, the CDR3 reads TGTGCCAGCAGTGCGGACAGTGGAGTCATTCAGTACTTC. Protein product: CASSADSGVIQYF.

This clonotype was seen a few times. This sequence joins TRBV30 and TRBJ2-6; D not certain. This CDR3 comprises 14 residues. Trimming stripped 0 bases from V and 4 bases from J, with 7 bases between. Germline V CDR1 and CDR2: GTSNPN, SVGIG (reference sequence). CDR3 DNA sequence: TGTGCCTGGAGTGTCCCAACGGGGGCCAACGTCCTGACTTTC. It translates to CAWSVPTGANVLTF. Variable domain in full (rest from reference TRBV30 and TRBJ2-6): SQTIHQWPATLVQPVGSPLSLECTVEGTSNPNLYWYRQAAGRGLQLLFYSVGIGQISSEVPQNLSASRPQDRQFILSSKKLLLSDSGFYLCAWSVPTGANVLTFGAGSRLTVL.

This chain links TRBV6-5 with TRBJ1-6; D gene unclear. Per germline, CDR1 MNHEY and CDR2 SVGAGI. V lost 4 bases to trimming and J lost 5 bases, with 15 bases between them. This CDR3 is 16 amino acids long. Written as DNA, the CDR3 is TGTGCCAGCAGTTCCACGGCCGGTGTGAATAATTCACCCCTCCACTTT. Translating it yields CASSSTAGVNNSPLHF.

This chain joins TRBV10-1 and TRBJ1-1; 7 nucleotides line up with TRBD1. Per the germline V gene, CDR1 is WNHNN and CDR2 is SYGVQD (reference sequence). V gave up 4 bases and J gave up 4 bases; unmatched junction bases: 3. CDR3 length: 13 amino acids. CDR3 DNA: TGCGCCAGCAGTGGACAGGGTTTCACTGAAGCTTTCTTT. This codes for CASSGQGFTEAFF.

The chain carries TRBV24-1 and TRBJ2-3; possibly TRBD2 for D (6 bases). V was cut by 3 bases and J by 4 bases, with 10 bases left in between. Germline CDR1 KGHDR, CDR2 SFDVKD. CDR3 length: 14 amino acids. The CDR3 reads CATSDPGGPDTQYF. The CDR3 DNA sequence: TGTGCCACCAGTGATCCCGGGGGACCAGATACGCAGTATTTT.

This clonotype was recorded many times. The chain recombines TRBV5-1 with TRBJ2-2; 8 bases are shared with TRBD1. The CDR3 extends over 15 amino acids. J was trimmed by 3 bases and V by 4 bases; bases with no gene match: 5. Germline CDR1 SGHRS, CDR2 YFSETQ. CDR3 in amino acids: CASSPGQGDTGELFF. The CDR3 DNA is TGCGCCAGCAGCCCAGGACAGGGTGACACCGGGGAGCTGTTTTTT.

This clonotype was seen a handful of times. The V gene is TRBV24-1, the J gene TRBJ1-5; maybe TRBD1 (6 bases). In germline, CDR1 is KGHDR, CDR2 SFDVKD. This CDR3 contains 14 residues. Trimming stripped 3 bases from V and 7 bases from J, with 12 bases between. In DNA, the CDR3 is TGTGCCACCAGTGATACGGGGGCTGGGCAGCCCCAGCATTTT. Protein product: CATSDTGAGQPQHF.

The chain employs TRBV5-6 and TRBJ2-5; possibly TRBD1 for D (5 bases). V shed 0 bases and J shed 5 bases, with 11 bases lying between them. Germline CDR1 and CDR2: SGHDT and YYEEEE. The CDR3 spans 14 residues. For the CDR3, the DNA is TGTGCCAGCAGCTTGGAGGGGATTATGGAGACCCAGTACTTC. It translates to CASSLEGIMETQYF.

This rearrangement joins TRBV7-2 to TRBJ1-1; 7 nucleotides align to TRBD1. This CDR3 spans 15 amino acids. V dropped 5 bases and J dropped 4; count of bases not matched to a gene: 10. Germline loops: CDR1 SGHTA, CDR2 FQGNSA. CDR3 region: CASSLMTGPGTEAFF. The CDR3 nucleotides read TGTGCCAGCAGCCTCATGACAGGGCCAGGCACTGAAGCTTTCTTT.